This T cell receptor (beta chain) is drawn from a study of T-cell reconstitution after alpha-beta-depleted transplantation in children (TCRdb year 2016). Study-level background: Using TCR repertoire profiling, the study followed T-cell immune reconstitution in a quantitative way in children after TCRalphabeta/CD19-depleted allogeneic hematopoietic cell transplantation.

Spanning cysteine to phenylalanine, the CDR3 consists of 16 amino acids. The CDR3 DNA has 48 bases and is translated from base 1. Cut back by 0 bases and 3 bases, the V and J ends lie 14 bases apart. The CDR1 and CDR2 encoded by the germline V gene are MNHEY and SVGEGT. To prepare the library, PCR was applied. Sequencing relied on an Illumina HiSeq 2500. TCR libraries were prepared with molecular barcoding, using unique molecular identifiers to normalize TCRbeta repertoire quantification. TCRdb itself trimmed the public reads at Q25 with fastp, ran MiXCR and retained productive beta chains. Each CDR3 protein appears once, grouped with its most common genes and DNA. The sample contains nearly 550,000 distinct CDR3 sequences, around 18% of them found a single time. 2.5% to 3.5% of the sample lies in the top ten. This clonotype appeared a few times. Its antigen is still unknown. Per-base qualities were not stored, and no clone one base away is much larger.

Here the sequenced sample was PBMCs from the stem cell graft donor, taken from the stem cell graft. Here the chain combines TRBV6-2 or TRBV6-3 and TRBJ1-2; possibly the D gene is TRBD1, per 6 matching bases. The clonotype comes from a human donor who donated a stem cell graft to a child with acute lymphoblastic leukemia. The CDR3 protein is CASSYSWSRGDYGYTF. The sequenced DNA is TGTGCCAGCAGTTACTCTTGGTCCAGGGGAGACTATGGCTACACCTTC.